This T cell receptor beta chain derives from a study of cytomegalovirus exposure and HLA in healthy donors. About this clone: The target antigen is unknown.

Study-level results: Later examination showed HLA-associated TCR beta chains had greater clonal expansion than equally common others. It was likely that a cluster of highly shared sequence variants was a sequencing artifact. A missense variant in DCLRE1C was later tied to TCR beta V- and J-gene trimming.

PCR involved 60 Vbeta and 13 Jbeta primers. Only in-frame clones appear in the TCRdb table, and some are missing; sequencing was by immunoSEQ multiplex PCR. The sample lists around 140,000 clones, around 73% occurring once. The CDR3 contains 15 residues. From germline, CDR1 is SGHNT and CDR2 YYREEE (reference sequence). The J segment lost 9 bases and the V segment lost 6 bases, leaving 11 bases of the junction unmatched. This chain links TRBV5-4 with TRBJ2-1; 11 nucleotides align to TRBD1. The TCR was taken from a woman younger than 35 in good health and CMV-seronegative. Sequencing used PBMCs. The DNA of the CDR3 is TGTGCCAGCAAATACCGGGACAGGGGGGAAGTTGAGCAGTTCTTC. It specifies CASKYRDRGEVEQFF.